The 7 T cell receptor beta chains in this list originate from one sample, sequenced in a study of T cell responses to AZD1222 COVID-19 vaccine. Repertoires were generated with immunoSEQ multiplex PCR, while TCRdb's copy carries only in-frame clones and drops some. The sample comprises about 150,000 clones, 92% of which are singletons, and more than 1.1% rests with the top ten. Sequences were derived from peripheral blood, sampled on day 0 of AZD1222 vaccination. The origin of the receptors is an adult in good health.

The chain couples TRBV11-2 to TRBJ1-6, with D perhaps matching TRBD1 (6 bases). This CDR3 contains 16 residues. The ends were cut back, 1 base at V and 9 bases at J, with 16 bases in the middle. Germline V lookup: CDR1 SGHAT, CDR2 FQNNGV. CDR3 protein: CASSLGGHPAGSPLHF. The CDR3 bases are TGTGCCAGCAGCTTAGGGGGACACCCCGCTGGTTCACCCCTCCACTTT.

The CDR3 DNA follows: TGTGCCAGCCAAGTGGCGGCGCGACCTTCTGAAGCTTTCTTT. The encoded protein is CASQVAARPSEAFF. V is TRBV7-2 and J is TRBJ1-1; D gene unclear. The CDR3 extends over 14 amino acids. Trimming pared 8 bases from V and 6 bases from J, leaving 19 bases between. CDR1 is SGHTA and CDR2 is FQGNSA in the germline V gene.

This clone was observed once. This chain links TRBV3-1 (or the pseudogene TRBV3-2) with TRBJ2-7; TRBD2 matches 10 bases. The length of the CDR3 is 15 residues. CDR1 and CDR2 from the germline V gene are LGHDT and YNNKEL (reference sequence). The ends lost 1 base at V and 9 bases at J; junction bases unmatched: 9. CDR3 sequence: CASSQGATSGSVQYF. The CDR3 DNA follows: TGTGCCAGCAGCCAAGGTGCGACTAGCGGGTCGGTGCAGTACTTC.

V is TRBV10-3 and J is TRBJ2-3; the D is unclear. Germline assignment: CDR1 ENHRY and CDR2 SYGVKD. The CDR3 is 13 residues long. V lost 0 bases to trimming and J lost 10 bases, with 11 bases between them. The CDR3 DNA is TGTGCCATCAGTGAGTCGCAGGCAGAACCGCAGTATTTT. Protein: CAISESQAEPQYF.

The rearrangement uses TRBV5-5 and TRBJ2-7; 7 nucleotides match TRBD1. The CDR3 sequence is 16 residues long. V lost 2 bases, J lost 4 bases, and 12 bases stayed unmatched. CDR1 SGHKS and CDR2 YYEKEE come from the germline V gene (reference sequence). The CDR3 protein is CASSFPRTGMGYEQYF. The CDR3 DNA reads as TGTGCCAGCAGCTTTCCCCGGACAGGTATGGGGTACGAGCAGTACTTC.

V usage is TRBV30 and J usage is TRBJ1-4, with D uncertain. Per germline, CDR1 GTSNPN and CDR2 SVGIG (reference sequence). V lost 3 bases to trimming and J lost 7 bases, with 12 bases between them. This CDR3 is 13 amino acids long. In DNA, the CDR3 is TGTGCCTGGAGGTATGGGGAGGGTGAAAAACTGTTTTTT. Protein product: CAWRYGEGEKLFF.

The chain employs TRBV7-9 and TRBJ2-1, with D possibly being TRBD1 or TRBD2 (5 bases each). Trimming stripped 7 bases from V and 9 bases from J, with 22 bases between. Germline CDR1 SEHNR, CDR2 FQNEAQ (reference sequence). This CDR3 has 15 residues. The CDR3 is CASTPSEGRNFEQFF. The DNA for the CDR3 is TGTGCCAGCACCCCTAGTGAGGGGCGAAATTTTGAGCAGTTCTTC.